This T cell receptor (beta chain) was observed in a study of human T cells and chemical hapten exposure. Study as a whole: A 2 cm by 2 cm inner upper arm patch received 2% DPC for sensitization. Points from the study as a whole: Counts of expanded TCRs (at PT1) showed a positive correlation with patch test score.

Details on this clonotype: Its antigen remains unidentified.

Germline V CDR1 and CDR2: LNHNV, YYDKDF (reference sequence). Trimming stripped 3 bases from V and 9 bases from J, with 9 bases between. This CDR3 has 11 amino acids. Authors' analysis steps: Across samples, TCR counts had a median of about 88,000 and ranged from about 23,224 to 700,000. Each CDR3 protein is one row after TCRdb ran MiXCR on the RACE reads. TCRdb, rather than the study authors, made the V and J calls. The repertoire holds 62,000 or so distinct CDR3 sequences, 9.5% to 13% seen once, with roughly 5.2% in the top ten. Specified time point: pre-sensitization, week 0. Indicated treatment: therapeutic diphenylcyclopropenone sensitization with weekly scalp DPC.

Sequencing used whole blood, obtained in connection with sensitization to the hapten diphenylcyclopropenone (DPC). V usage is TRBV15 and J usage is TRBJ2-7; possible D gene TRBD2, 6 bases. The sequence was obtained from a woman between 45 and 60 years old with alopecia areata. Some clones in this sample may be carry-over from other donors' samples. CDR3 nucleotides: TGTGCCACCAGCAGGCGGGACGTGCAGTACTTC. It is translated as CATSRRDVQYF.